What follows is one TCR beta chain and its context. CDR1 SGHTS and CDR2 YDEGEE come from the germline V gene. The CDR3 loop spans 15 amino acids. The V end lost 0 bases, the J end lost 6 bases, and 13 bases lay between the germline ends. The data were taken from a study of blood T cell repertoires in COVID-19. Study context: From the United States, Italy and Spain came samples of acute and convalescent COVID-19.

The protocol was immunoSEQ multiplex PCR, while the TCRdb copy is restricted to in-frame clones and leaves out a portion. The sample lists 100,000 to 150,000 clones, more than 70% seen once, with under 15% in the top ten. The receptor was isolated from a woman between 25 and 40 years old who had recovered from COVID-19. The source material was peripheral blood. V is TRBV5-8 and J is TRBJ2-1; D is unresolved. The CDR3 sequence: CASSLEQLVGNEQFF. The CDR3, as DNA: TGTGCCAGCAGCTTGGAACAGCTCGTGGGCAATGAGCAGTTCTTC.